This note documents a single T cell receptor (beta chain) sequence. The CDR3 has 16 residues. CDR1 is LNHDA, CDR2 SQIVND, per germline (reference sequence). V dropped 3 bases and J dropped 1; count of bases not matched to a gene: 5. This entry comes from a study of blood T cell repertoires in COVID-19. Study context: Specimens from acute and convalescent COVID-19 originated in the United States, Italy and Spain. T cells, B-cell-depleted T cells, or PBMCs supplied cDNA or gDNA.

Under the authors' procedure: It was from reference gene primer amplification that nucleated cell counts were estimated. Libraries were prepared by immunoSEQ multiplex PCR; TCRdb keeps only in-frame clonotypes and omits some of them. Clonal size and the V and J genes are those of that table, whereas D and trimming came from the DNA. Counted here are fewer than 350,000 clones, approximately 91% occurring once; the ten biggest clones make up 2% to 2.5%. The V gene is TRBV19, the J gene TRBJ2-3; 9 bases fit TRBD2. This TCR derives from a middle-aged woman with acute COVID-19. Input material: PBMCs or T cells enriched from blood (not recorded which). CDR3 amino acids: CASSMGVAGGTDTQYF. CDR3 DNA: TGTGCCAGTAGTATGGGAGTAGCGGGAGGCACAGATACGCAGTATTTT. The whole variable domain, filled in from reference TRBV19 and TRBJ2-3, reads DGGITQSPKYLFRKEGQNVTLSCEQNLNHDAMYWYRQDPGQGLRLIYYSQIVNDFQKGDIAEGYSVSREKKESFPLTVTSAQKNPTAFYLCASSMGVAGGTDTQYFGPGTRLTVL.